This T cell receptor (beta chain) was captured in a study of shared clonotypes between healthy human individuals. Study as a whole: The study enrolled two women and a few men aged 18 to 49.

The V gene lost 10 bases and the J gene lost 0 bases, with 12 bases spanning the gap. CDR1 and CDR2 from the germline V gene are MDHEN and SYDVKM. There are 13 residues in the CDR3. Profiling relied on immunoSEQ multiplex PCR, and the TCRdb table lists in-frame clones only, not all of them. The sample shows around 500,000 clones, 81% of them seen only once. This TCR came from a woman between 40 and 50 years old in good health. Some clones in this sample may be carry-over from other donors' samples. The chain combines TRBV28 with TRBJ1-1; tentative D call: TRBD1 (6 bases). Sample: PBMCs. This CDR3 reads CATLQGLNTEAFF. CDR3 nucleotide sequence: TGTGCCACCCTACAGGGACTGAACACTGAAGCTTTCTTT.